This is a list of T cell receptor beta chains from one sample in a study of T cells after posttransplantation cyclophosphamide. Profiling relied on immunoSEQ multiplex PCR, and the TCRdb table lists in-frame clones only, not all of them. The sample has roughly 21,000 clones, approximately 86% seen once. The specimen was PBMCs, collected about 400 days after allogeneic stem cell transplant with calcineurin inhibitor and methotrexate. Receptors originate from a female patient aged 30 to 40 who received an allogeneic stem cell transplant from an unrelated donor, was CMV-positive, and had acute and chronic GVHD. Some T cells may be provided by the graft donor. Both conserved end residues are part of each CDR3. The order of the fields is CDR3 DNA, CDR3 protein, clone size, V gene, J gene, D gene. The D gene is left open where the match is weak. The size entry is marked missing in some rows and otherwise reads once, few, many or a size class.

TGTGCCAGCAGCCAAGGGACACCTGCTGGGACCGGGGAGCTGTTTTTT	CASSQGTPAGTGELFF	-	TRBV7-3	TRBJ2-2	-
TGTGCCATCAGTGTACGAACAGGGGGCTTTGGCACTGAAGCTTTCTTT	CAISVRTGGFGTEAFF	-	TRBV10-3	TRBJ1-1	TRBD1
TGTGCCAGTCAGGGCCGGGGGATGAATGAGCAGTTCTTC	CASQGRGMNEQFF	-	TRBV5-4	TRBJ2-1	-
TGTGCCACCAGCAGAGCTAGACTAGCGGGAGGGGGAGAGCAGTACTTC	CATSRARLAGGGEQYF	-	TRBV15	TRBJ2-7	TRBD2
TGTGCCAGCAGCTTAGGCTGGGGAGGCGGGAGGAACACCGGGGAGCTGTTTTTT	CASSLGWGGGRNTGELFF	-	TRBV5-6	TRBJ2-2	TRBD2
TGCGCCAGCAGCCGGACTACCGGGACAGGGACCTACGAGCAGTACTTC	CASSRTTGTGTYEQYF	-	TRBV4-1	TRBJ2-7	TRBD1
TGTGCCAGCAGTGTGGGACATCTCTCGAGCTCTGGAAACACCATATATTTT	CASSVGHLSSSGNTIYF	-	TRBV6-1	TRBJ1-3	-
TGTGCCAGCAGTCGACAGGGGACAGATACGCAGTATTTT	CASSRQGTDTQYF	-	TRBV27	TRBJ2-3	TRBD1
TGTGCCAGCACCACACAGGGGGCGCTTGGAAACACCATATATTTT	CASTTQGALGNTIYF	-	TRBV6-6	TRBJ1-3	TRBD1
TGTGCCAGCAGCGAGGGACAGGCCACCCGCTATGGCTACACCTTC	CASSEGQATRYGYTF	-	TRBV5-6	TRBJ1-2	TRBD1
TGTGCCAGCAGTTACTCCGCAGGGGGGAGCACAGATACGCAGTATTTT	CASSYSAGGSTDTQYF	-	TRBV6-5	TRBJ2-3	-
TGTGCTAGCAGCTTAGGAGGCTGGGGGACAGGGGGTGCAGATACGCAGTATTTT	CASSLGGWGTGGADTQYF	-	TRBV7-7	TRBJ2-3	TRBD1
TGTGCCAGCAGCGTAGGCTATAGCAATCAGCCCCAGCATTTT	CASSVGYSNQPQHF	-	TRBV9	TRBJ1-5	-
TGTGCCAGCAGCGAGAGATACAATGAGCAGTTCTTC	CASSERYNEQFF	-	TRBV7-6	TRBJ2-1	-
TGCGCCAGCAGCGCCCTACAGGGGGCGGGTGGCTACACCTTC	CASSALQGAGGYTF	-	TRBV5-1	TRBJ1-2	TRBD1
TGTGCCAGCAAAGCGGGAGAGAGCTCCTACAATGAGCAGTTCTTC	CASKAGESSYNEQFF	-	TRBV27	TRBJ2-1	TRBD2
TGTGCCAGCAGCTTACGTCGGGGGGATGAGCAGTTCTTC	CASSLRRGDEQFF	-	TRBV11-2	TRBJ2-1	TRBD2
TGTGCCAGCAGGCATCAGGGGGCCGACACCATATATTTT	CASRHQGADTIYF	few	TRBV28	TRBJ1-3	TRBD1